The next 32 T cell receptor beta chains were all read from a single sample in a study of circulating CD8 cells and anti-PD-1 response in melanoma. From live CD3+CD8+TCRalphabeta+ cells, four PD-1 and/or TIGIT subsets were sorted. The QIAseq Immune Repertoire TCR panel built the libraries from about 14 ng of total RNA. TCRdb reprocessed the reads via MiXCR and lists one record per CDR3 protein. The sample has 200 to 250 distinct CDR3 sequences, around a tenth seen once. The specimen was CD8+ T cells from PBMCs, collected at baseline or after one month of anti-PD-1 therapy (not recorded which). The receptors derive from a human donor with melanoma.

This clonotype is termed large (0.1 to 1%). This chain uses TRBV6-2 or TRBV6-3 with TRBJ2-3; D gene uncertain. Germline values: CDR1 MNHEY, CDR2 SVGEGT. Between the trimmed V and J ends, which lost 5 bases and 1 base, there was a span of 19 bases. The CDR3 extends over 17 amino acids. CDR3 protein: CASSRGWIQRRTDTQYF. The DNA for the CDR3 is TGTGCCAGCAGTAGAGGATGGATCCAGCGACGCACAGATACGCAGTATTTT.

Judged by abundance, this clonotype is large. This chain links TRBV2 with TRBJ2-7; 10 bases match TRBD1. CDR3 length: 15 amino acids. Germline values: CDR1 SNHLY, CDR2 FYNNEI. Germline trimming cut 5 bases from V and 2 bases from J; bases unmatched to any gene: 6. The DNA for the CDR3 is TGTGCCAGCAGTCCCCGGGACAGGGGCACCTACGAGCAGTACTTC. This gives the protein CASSPRDRGTYEQYF.

This clonotype qualifies as large. The chain employs TRBV20-1 and TRBJ1-2; D unclear. Germline CDR1 and CDR2: DFQATT and SNEGSKA (reference sequence). Trimming pared 6 bases from V and 8 bases from J, leaving 28 bases between. The CDR3 totals 16 residues. CDR3 protein: CSAPTHLSKAAYGYTF. For the CDR3, the DNA is TGCAGTGCCCCCACCCATTTAAGTAAGGCCGCCTACGGCTACACCTTC.

A word on this clonotype: A junction boundary mismatches the germline segment, possibly from a read error. The CDR3 DNA follows: TGTGCCAGCAGCCCCCACCACCGGGAACCAGGGACTAGATACAAGGAGCAGTTCTTC. Amino acid sequence: CASSPHHREPGTRYKEQFF. This chain joins TRBV7-3 and TRBJ2-1; TRBD2 agrees at 8 bases. Germline V gene data show CDR1 as SGHTA and CDR2 as FQGTGA. CDR3 length: 19 amino acids. The variable domain in full, completed from reference TRBV7-3 and TRBJ2-1, reads GAGVSQTPSNKVTEKGKYVELRCDPISGHTALYWYRQSLGQGPEFLIYFQGTGAADDSGLPNDRFFAVRPEGSVSTLKIQRTERGDSAVYLCASSPHHREPGTRYKEQFFGPGTRLTVL.

This clonotype is judged large. V gene TRBV28 combines with J gene TRBJ2-2; the D call may be TRBD1 or TRBD2 (6 bases each). Germline CDR1 is MDHEN and CDR2 is SYDVKM. The CDR3 contains 15 residues. Trimming took 3 bases from V and 7 from J, leaving 15 bases between them. This CDR3 reads CASSFIGGRGGELFF. The CDR3 coding sequence is TGTGCCAGCAGTTTTATTGGGGGGCGCGGCGGGGAGCTGTTTTTT.

This clonotype is labeled as large. This sequence joins TRBV2 and TRBJ1-1; D gene uncertain. V was pared by 4 bases and J by 0 bases, with 9 bases between. Germline V lookup: CDR1 SNHLY, CDR2 FYNNEI. The CDR3 covers 14 residues. CDR3 DNA: TGTGCCAGCAGTGTAGGGCAGTTGAACACTGAAGCTTTCTTT. It translates to CASSVGQLNTEAFF.

This clonotype was recorded a few times. The rearrangement links TRBV7-2 to TRBJ1-5; D may be TRBD1 (5 bases). The CDR3 length is 15 residues. With 5 bases removed from V and 0 bases from J, the gap between germline ends came to 11 bases. Germline V lookup: CDR1 SGHTA, CDR2 FQGNSA. The CDR3 DNA sequence: TGTGCCAGCAGCCCCAGGACATCTAGCAATCAGCCCCAGCATTTT. Translating gives CASSPRTSSNQPQHF.

This clonotype is categorized as medium-sized (0.01 to 0.1%). The J gene is TRBJ2-7, the V gene TRBV14, with D possibly matching TRBD1 (6 bases). There are 13 residues in the CDR3. Germline assignment: CDR1 SGHDN and CDR2 FVKESK. The V gene lost 2 bases and the J gene lost 8 bases, with 13 bases spanning the gap. The CDR3 DNA follows: TGTGCCAGCAGCCAAAAGGGGGTAGCCCAGCAGTACTTC. Encoded protein: CASSQKGVAQQYF.

This clonotype is large within its sample. The genes are TRBV27 and TRBJ2-1, with 11 bases that match TRBD2. The CDR3 extends over 15 amino acids. Germline-derived CDR1 and CDR2 are MNHEY and SMNVEV (reference sequence). Losses at the gene ends were 3 bases for V and 5 bases for J; bases not matched to a gene: 3. CDR3 DNA: TGTGCCAGCAGTTTGACTAGCGGGATAAACAATGAGCAGTTCTTC. Translated: CASSLTSGINNEQFF.

Sample share makes this clonotype hyperexpanded. The V and J genes are TRBV9 and TRBJ1-1; the D is unclear. V was trimmed by 0 bases and J by 0 bases, leaving 9 bases between them. Per the germline V gene, CDR1 is SGDLS and CDR2 is YYNGEE. There are 15 residues in the CDR3. The CDR3 reads CASSVAPKMNTEAFF. DNA for the CDR3: TGTGCCAGCAGCGTAGCCCCAAAGATGAACACTGAAGCTTTCTTT.

This clonotype is large in the sample. This sequence joins TRBV2 and TRBJ1-1; tentative D call: TRBD1 (6 bases). This CDR3 region has 14 residues. CDR1 and CDR2 from the germline V gene are SNHLY and FYNNEI. Here the CDR3 DNA reads TGTGCAGCACGCAGGGGAGGAGGGAACACTGAAGCTTTCTTT. Translated, it gives CAARRGGGNTEAFF.

By sample share, this clonotype is large. This rearrangement joins TRBV28 to TRBJ2-1, with D perhaps matching TRBD1 or TRBD2 (5 bases each). The CDR3 totals 15 residues. Germline V gives CDR1 MDHEN, CDR2 SYDVKM. Trimming shortened V by 7 bases and J by 7 bases, and 20 bases separated the two germline ends. The CDR3 here is CASNFGTGGMNEQFF. The CDR3 DNA reads as TGTGCCAGCAATTTTGGAACAGGAGGAATGAATGAGCAGTTCTTC. The full variable domain, its missing parts supplied by reference TRBV28 and TRBJ2-1, is DVKVTQSSRYLVKRTGEKVFLECVQDMDHENMFWYRQDPGLGLRLIYFSYDVKMKEKGDIPEGYSVSREKKERFSLILESASTNQTSMYLCASNFGTGGMNEQFFGPGTRLTVL.

By share of the sample, this clonotype is large. V gene TRBV28 combines with J gene TRBJ2-7; 7 bases map to TRBD1. The J segment lost 3 bases and the V segment lost 7 bases, leaving 12 bases of the junction unmatched. This CDR3 spans 15 amino acids. CDR1 and CDR2 (germline): MDHEN, SYDVKM. The CDR3 sequence is CASNRGQAISYEQYF. CDR3 bases: TGTGCCAGCAACAGAGGACAGGCTATTAGCTACGAGCAGTACTTC. Variable domain in full (rest from reference TRBV28 and TRBJ2-7): DVKVTQSSRYLVKRTGEKVFLECVQDMDHENMFWYRQDPGLGLRLIYFSYDVKMKEKGDIPEGYSVSREKKERFSLILESASTNQTSMYLCASNRGQAISYEQYFGPGTRLTVT.

By share, this clonotype ranks as medium-sized. This sequence joins TRBV4-3 and TRBJ2-3; D is undetermined. V lost 0 bases and J lost 2, with 6 bases in between. In germline, CDR1 is LGHNA, CDR2 YSLEER. The CDR3 consists of 14 residues. CDR3 protein: CASSQERLTDTQYF. As DNA, the CDR3 is TGCGCCAGCAGCCAAGAGAGACTCACAGATACGCAGTATTTT.

By share, this clonotype ranks as medium-sized. One junction end disagrees with the germline gene, perhaps due to a read error. The chain links TRBV24-1 to TRBJ2-2; 7 bases agree with TRBD2. CDR1 and CDR2 (germline): KGHDR, SFDVKD. The CDR3 is 17 residues long. CDR3 loop: CATSDLVSGANTWELFF. Here the CDR3 DNA reads TGTGCCACCAGTGATTTGGTCAGCGGGGCGAACACCTGGGAGCTGTTTTTT.

This clonotype is labeled as medium-sized. The rearrangement links TRBV20-1 to TRBJ1-4, with TRBD1 identical over 7 bases. CDR1 is DFQATT and CDR2 is SNEGSKA in the germline V gene (reference sequence). Germline trimming cut 6 bases from V and 8 bases from J; bases unmatched to any gene: 12. The CDR3 spans 14 residues. Here the CDR3 DNA reads TGCAGTGCAGGGGAAGGGGGCACAGGGGAAAAACTGTTTTTT. Protein product: CSAGEGGTGEKLFF.

By its share, this clonotype is medium-sized. The chain uses TRBV24-1 and TRBJ2-2; the D gene is possibly TRBD1 (6 bases). The CDR3 runs to 15 residues. The V end lost 4 bases, the J end lost 3 bases, and 11 bases lay between the germline ends. Germline assignment: CDR1 KGHDR and CDR2 SFDVKD. The chain's CDR3 is CATSEIRGDTGELFF. The CDR3 DNA reads as TGTGCCACCAGTGAGATCAGGGGAGACACCGGGGAGCTGTTTTTT.

This clonotype is deemed medium-sized. V gene TRBV29-1 combines with J gene TRBJ1-1; D unresolved. Germline assignment: CDR1 SQVTM and CDR2 ANQGSEA. V was trimmed by 4 bases and J by 5 bases, leaving 8 bases between them. The CDR3 spans 11 residues. CDR3 DNA: TGCAGCGTTGGGCTTCCTACTGAAGCTTTCTTT. This gives the protein CSVGLPTEAFF.

The rearrangement uses TRBV20-1 and TRBJ2-2, with unresolved D. The ends were cut back, 6 bases at V and 6 bases at J, with 8 bases in the middle. The CDR3 totals 11 residues. Germline values: CDR1 DFQATT, CDR2 SNEGSKA (reference sequence). CDR3 sequence reads: CSAKGPGELFF. In DNA, the CDR3 is TGCAGTGCAAAGGGCCCCGGGGAGCTGTTTTTT.

Note on this clonotype: A far larger clone is one base from this, pointing to a likely read error. In DNA form, the CDR3 reads TGTGCCAGCTCACGGACTAGCATCCGCGAGCAGTACTTC. Translated, it gives CASSRTSIREQYF. The chain uses TRBV28 and TRBJ2-7; 8 nucleotides agree with TRBD2. From germline, CDR1 is MDHEN and CDR2 SYDVKM. The ends lost 8 bases at V and 6 bases at J; junction bases unmatched: 9. This CDR3 is built from 13 residues.

This clonotype is labeled large (0.1 to 1%). The chain links TRBV27 to TRBJ2-5; no clear D. The CDR3 runs 15 residues. V shed 0 bases and J shed 1 base, with 9 bases lying between them. Germline lookup yields CDR1 MNHEY and CDR2 SMNVEV (reference sequence). DNA for the CDR3: TGTGCCAGCAGTTTATCGAACGCGGCCCAAGAGACCCAGTACTTC. Amino acid sequence: CASSLSNAAQETQYF.

This clonotype was counted only a few times. This probably arose from a read error, given a far larger clone one base away. The chain joins TRBV28 to TRBJ2-1, with 10 bases aligning to TRBD2. V was clipped by 2 bases and J by 10 bases; unmatched bases: 5. Germline-derived CDR1 and CDR2 are MDHEN and SYDVKM. The CDR3 is 14 residues long. The CDR3 coding sequence is TGTGCCAGCAGTTTACTAGCGGGAGCCTACGAGCAGTTCTTC. Protein sequence: CASSLLAGAYEQFF.

This clonotype is large by share. The V call is TRBV2, the J call TRBJ2-6; the D gene is possibly TRBD1 (6 bases). The CDR3 is 19 amino acids. The V and J ends lost 1 base and 0 bases respectively, with 16 bases between them. The germline gives CDR1 SNHLY, CDR2 FYNNEI. CDR3 protein: CASSEVQGQLLSGANVLTF. In DNA form, the CDR3 reads TGTGCCAGCAGTGAAGTGCAGGGGCAACTACTCTCTGGGGCCAACGTCCTGACTTTC.

This clonotype rates as large. The chain carries TRBV27 and TRBJ1-6; D call uncertain. Trimming stripped 8 bases from V and 6 bases from J, with 17 bases between. CDR1 is MNHEY, CDR2 SMNVEV, per germline (reference sequence). The CDR3 runs to 15 residues. Written as DNA, the CDR3 is TGTGCCAGCGGGCCTCCTTGGCTCACTAATTCACCCCTCCACTTT. Its translation: CASGPPWLTNSPLHF.

Within the sample, this clonotype is medium-sized. The rearrangement links TRBV9 to TRBJ2-7; D unresolved. This CDR3 contains 13 residues. Per germline, CDR1 SGDLS and CDR2 YYNGEE. Trimming took off 0 bases at V and 5 bases at J, with 9 bases between the two ends. The CDR3 is CASSVVGNDEQYF. CDR3 DNA sequence: TGTGCCAGCAGCGTAGTGGGGAACGACGAGCAGTACTTC.

This clonotype is labeled medium-sized. In DNA, the CDR3 is TGCAGTGCTCCCCAACTAGGACATTACTCCTACAATGAGCAGTTCTTC. Amino acids: CSAPQLGHYSYNEQFF. V usage is TRBV20-1 and J usage is TRBJ2-1, with D perhaps matching TRBD1 or TRBD2 (5 bases each). The CDR3 loop spans 16 amino acids. Germline V gene sequence: CDR1 DFQATT, CDR2 SNEGSKA (reference sequence). Trimming cost V 5 bases and J 0 bases, with 17 bases left between them.

By share, this clonotype counts as large. The chain is built from TRBV29-1 and TRBJ2-2, with D uncertain. Trimming removed 7 bases from V and 1 base from J, with 13 bases in between. The CDR3 contains 14 residues. Germline CDR1 is SQVTM and CDR2 is ANQGSEA. CDR3 nucleotides: TGCAGCGCTAACGGACGTGAGAACACCGGGGAGCTGTTTTTT. This translates into CSANGRENTGELFF.

In its sample, this clonotype is large. The CDR3 DNA is TGTGCCAGCAGCTCCGTCGGCGGGAGGGCCTACAATGAGCAGTTCTTC. Translated: CASSSVGGRAYNEQFF. The chain joins TRBV7-8 to TRBJ2-1; 9 bases align to TRBD2. CDR3 length: 16 residues. Trimming at V came to 4 bases and at J to 2 bases, leaving 6 bases not matched to a gene. Germline V CDR1 and CDR2: SGHVS, FQNEAQ.

In its sample, this clonotype ranks as medium-sized (0.01 to 0.1%). A junction boundary mismatches the germline segment, possibly from a read error. The rearrangement links TRBV7-2 to TRBJ1-6, with D possibly matching TRBD1 (5 bases). This CDR3 is 18 amino acids long. Germline V gene data show CDR1 as SGHTA and CDR2 as FQGNSA. CDR3 nucleotide sequence: TGTGCCAGCAGCTTAGGGGTCATAAGGGGCGCCTATAATTCACCCCGCCACTTT. It translates to CASSLGVIRGAYNSPRHF.

In its sample, this clonotype is hyperexpanded. The rearrangement joins TRBV2 to TRBJ2-5; the D is unclear. V was pared by 5 bases and J by 5 bases, with 15 bases between. Germline-derived CDR1 and CDR2 are SNHLY and FYNNEI. The CDR3 contains 14 residues. This chain's CDR3 is CASSSRVPMETQYF. The CDR3 bases are TGTGCCAGCAGTTCCCGTGTGCCAATGGAGACCCAGTACTTC. The full variable domain, with the rest looked up from reference TRBV2 and TRBJ2-5, is EPEVTQTPSHQVTQMGQEVILRCVPISNHLYFYWYRQILGQKVEFLVSFYNNEISEKSEIFDDQFSVERPDGSNFTLKIRSTKLEDSAMYFCASSSRVPMETQYFGPGTRLLVL.

By proportion, this clonotype is large (0.1 to 1%). V usage is TRBV7-7 and J usage is TRBJ2-1; no clear D gene. The CDR3 has 16 residues. The germline V gene has CDR1 SSHAT and CDR2 FNYEAQ (reference sequence). Trimming took 5 bases from V and 2 from J, leaving 16 bases between them. CDR3 DNA sequence: TGTGCCAGCAGCCCCATTGTTCCCCTGGCCTACAATGAGCAGTTCTTC. Translated: CASSPIVPLAYNEQFF.

This clonotype qualifies as medium-sized. This sequence joins TRBV6-5 and TRBJ1-2; no clear D. Germline CDR1 reads MNHEY; CDR2 reads SVGAGI. Trimming left V 4 bases short and J 3 bases short, with 15 bases between. CDR3 size: 15 residues. The CDR3 reads CASSFVEGRDYGYTF. In nucleotides, the CDR3 is TGTGCCAGCAGTTTTGTAGAAGGGAGGGACTATGGCTACACCTTC.